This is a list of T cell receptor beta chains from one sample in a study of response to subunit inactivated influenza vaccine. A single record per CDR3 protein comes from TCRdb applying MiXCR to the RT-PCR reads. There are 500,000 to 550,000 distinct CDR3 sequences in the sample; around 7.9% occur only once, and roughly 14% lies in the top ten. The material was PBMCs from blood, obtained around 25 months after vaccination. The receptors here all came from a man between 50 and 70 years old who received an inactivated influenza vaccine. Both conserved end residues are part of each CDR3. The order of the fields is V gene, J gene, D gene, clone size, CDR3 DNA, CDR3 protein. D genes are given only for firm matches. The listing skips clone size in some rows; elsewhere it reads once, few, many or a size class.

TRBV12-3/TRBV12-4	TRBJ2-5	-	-	TGTGCCAGCAGTTTAGAGACTAGAGAGGCCCAGTACTTC	CASSLETREAQYF
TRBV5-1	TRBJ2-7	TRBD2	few	TGCGCCAGCAGCTTAGGACTAGAGCTACATTACGAGCAGTACTTC	CASSLGLELHYEQYF
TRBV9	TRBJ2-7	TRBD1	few	TGTGCCAGCAGCCTTCAGGGGGCGGATAACGAGCAGTACTTC	CASSLQGADNEQYF
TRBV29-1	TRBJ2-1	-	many	TGCAGCGTTGAACGGCCCTACAATGAGCAGTTCTTC	CSVERPYNEQFF
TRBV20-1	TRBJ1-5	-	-	TGCAGTGCTAGAGAAGTACATAGCAATCAGCCCCAGCATTTT	CSAREVHSNQPQHF
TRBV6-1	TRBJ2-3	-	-	TGTGCCAGCAGTGAATTCAGGGGTGCAGATACGAAGTATTTT	CASSEFRGADTKYF
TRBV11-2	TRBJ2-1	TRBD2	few	TGTGCCAGCAGCTTAGATGTCGCTAGCGGGAACAATGAGCAGTTCTTC	CASSLDVASGNNEQFF
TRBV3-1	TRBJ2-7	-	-	TGTGCCCGCAGCCAAGGTCCGGGTAGGTACGAGCAGTACTTC	CARSQGPGRYEQYF
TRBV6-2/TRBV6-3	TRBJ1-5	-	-	TGTGCCAGCAGTTACGATCACAGGGCTAGTCAGCCCCAGCATTTT	CASSYDHRASQPQHF
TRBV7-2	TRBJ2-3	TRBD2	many	TGTGCCAGCAGCTCTAGCGGTACGCAGTATTTT	CASSSSGTQYF
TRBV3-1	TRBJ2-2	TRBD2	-	TGTGCCTGCAGCCAAGGGAGCGGGAAAATGTCGGCCGGGGAGCTGTTTTTT	CACSQGSGKMSAGELFF
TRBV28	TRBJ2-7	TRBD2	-	TGTGCCGTCACCCCAGGGACTAGCGGGTACGAGCAGTACTTC	CAVTPGTSGYEQYF
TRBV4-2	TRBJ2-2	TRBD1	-	TGTGCCAGCAGCCATGATCGGACAGGGCGTGACACCGGGGAGCTGTTTTTT	CASSHDRTGRDTGELFF
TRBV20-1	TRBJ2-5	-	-	TGCAGTGCTCCCGACCCCGGCAGGTGGAAAGAGACCCAGTACTTC	CSAPDPGRWKETQYF
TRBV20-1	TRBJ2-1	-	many	TGCAGTGCTCCTCCGGACAGCTACAATGAGCAGTTCTTC	CSAPPDSYNEQFF
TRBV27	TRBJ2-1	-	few	TGTGCCAGCAGAACTTATCCAGGGGTGAGTGAGCAGTTCTTC	CASRTYPGVSEQFF
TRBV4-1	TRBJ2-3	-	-	TGCGCCAGCAGCCAAGGTTCTAGGGGGACAGATACGCAGTATTTT	CASSQGSRGTDTQYF
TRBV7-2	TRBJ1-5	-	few	TGTGCCAGCAGCAACCGTGCGGCTCAGCCCCAGCATTTT	CASSNRAAQPQHF
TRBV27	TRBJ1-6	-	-	TGTGCCAGCAGTTTATCTTCCTGGGGGCGCGAATCACCCCTCCACTTT	CASSLSSWGRESPLHF
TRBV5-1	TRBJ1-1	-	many	TGCGCCAGCAACCATCCTGGGGAGAACACTGAAGCTTTCTTT	CASNHPGENTEAFF
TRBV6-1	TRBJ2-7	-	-	TGTGCCAGCAGTCCTCTACAGTACGACTACGAGCAGTACTTC	CASSPLQYDYEQYF
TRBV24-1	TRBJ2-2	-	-	TGTGCCACCAGTGATTTGCAGCGCACCGGGGAGCTGTTTTTT	CATSDLQRTGELFF
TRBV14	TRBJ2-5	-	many	TGTGCCAGCAGCCAATTAAATCCGGGAGAGAAGACCCAGTACTTC	CASSQLNPGEKTQYF
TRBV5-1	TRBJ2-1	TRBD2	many	TGCGCCAGCAGCGGCCCCGGGACTAGCGGTGAGCAGTTCTTC	CASSGPGTSGEQFF
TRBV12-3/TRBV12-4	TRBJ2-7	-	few	TGTGCCAGCAGTATCCGGGGGCCTCGGGACGAGCAGTACTTC	CASSIRGPRDEQYF
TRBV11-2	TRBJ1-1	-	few	TGTGCCAGCAGCGGGGTGGGGGCCGCGAACACTGAAGCTTTCTTT	CASSGVGAANTEAFF
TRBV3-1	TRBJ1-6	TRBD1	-	TGTGCCAGCAGCCCCTCGGGACAGGGGGATTCACCCCTCCACTTT	CASSPSGQGDSPLHF
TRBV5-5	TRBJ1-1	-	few	TGTGCCAGCAGGCCCGGACAGATGAACACTGAAGCTTTCTTT	CASRPGQMNTEAFF
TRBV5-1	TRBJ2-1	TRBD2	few	TGCGCCAGCAGCTTGGCACTAGCGGAGAATGAGCAGTTCTTC	CASSLALAENEQFF
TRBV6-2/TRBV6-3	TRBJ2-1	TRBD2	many	TGTGCCAGCAGTTACGGGACTAGCGGATACAATGAGCAGTTCTTC	CASSYGTSGYNEQFF
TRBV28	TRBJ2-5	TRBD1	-	TGTGCCAGCAGTTTAATAGGACAGGGGCCCGGAGAGACCCAGTACTTC	CASSLIGQGPGETQYF
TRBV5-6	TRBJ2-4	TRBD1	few	TGTGCCAGCAGCTTGGTGCCGGACAGGGTGTCCAAAAACATTCAGTACTTC	CASSLVPDRVSKNIQYF
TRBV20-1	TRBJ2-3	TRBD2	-	TGCAGTGCTACGGTAGCGGGGGGGTTCGGCACAGATACGCAGTATTTT	CSATVAGGFGTDTQYF
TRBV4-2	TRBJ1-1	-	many	TGTGCCAGCAGCCAGTCCCGGGACATTTCCACTGAAGCTTTCTTT	CASSQSRDISTEAFF
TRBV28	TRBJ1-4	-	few	TGTGCCAGCAGTCCTCCAAGGGGGGGACTGTTTTTT	CASSPPRGGLFF
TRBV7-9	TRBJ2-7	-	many	TGTGCCAGCAGCTTAGGGCTAGCCGGACACGAGCAGTACTTC	CASSLGLAGHEQYF
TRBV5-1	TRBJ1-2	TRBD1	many	TGCGCCAGCAGCTCGGGACAGGGGGCAGGAGATGGCTACACCTTC	CASSSGQGAGDGYTF
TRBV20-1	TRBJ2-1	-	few	TGCAGTGCTGCCGCAACTGTTGGAGGGACACGACGATACAATGAGCAGTTCTTC	CSAAATVGGTRRYNEQFF
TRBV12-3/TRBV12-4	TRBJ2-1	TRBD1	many	TGTGCCAGCCGCCCCTCTGGTGGGACAGGGATCCCCCCTCTCTTCTTC	CASRPSGGTGIPPLFF
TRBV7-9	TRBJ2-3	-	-	TGTGCCAGCAGCTTACTTGCGCACTCTAGCACAGATACGCAGTATTTT	CASSLLAHSSTDTQYF
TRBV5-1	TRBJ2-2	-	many	TGCGCCAGCAGCTTGAGCCTTGCGAACACCGGGGAGCTGTTTTTT	CASSLSLANTGELFF
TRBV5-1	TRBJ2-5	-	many	TGCGCCAGCAGCTTGGAGGGCAGTCCCTGGGAGACCCAGTACTTC	CASSLEGSPWETQYF
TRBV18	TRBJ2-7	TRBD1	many	TGTGCCAGCTCTCCGGACAGGGCCCACGAGCAGTACTTC	CASSPDRAHEQYF